This T cell receptor beta chain was recorded in a study of OX40 agonist ivuxolimab in advanced cancers. About the study as a whole: Ivuxolimab was a fully human IgG2 agonistic monoclonal antibody targeting the costimulatory receptor OX40 (CD134). The paper reports the monotherapy dose-escalation portion (N of about 54 patients) of the phase I ivuxolimab trial. Of the roughly 51 dose-escalation patients, hepatocellular carcinoma was present in approximately 20, melanoma in roughly 15, renal cell carcinoma in 9 and head and neck cancer in 9. Peripheral TCRbeta sequencing was intended to test whether TCR sequence diversity was altered and clonal T-cell expansion was caused by ivuxolimab. A male proportion of around 83% and a mean age of approximately 58 years, ranging from 23 to 79, were recorded for the dose-escalation cohort. Prior anti-PD-1, anti-PD-L1 or anti-CTLA-4 therapy was permitted, and 30% to 45% of dose-escalation patients had received checkpoint inhibitors. Intravenous ivuxolimab was administered to patients every 2 weeks at six dose levels: 0.01, 0.1, 0.3, 1.5, 3 and 10 mg/kg. Partial responses occurred in three dose-escalation patients, of whom one had hepatocellular carcinoma and two had cutaneous melanoma. Overall results and qualifications from the work: At doses of 0.1 to 3.0 mg/kg, clonal expansion of both CD4+ and CD8+ T cells in blood was seen between baseline and week 6. Low levels of normalized T-cell clonal expansion were also seen in some patients who did not respond. On average, CD8+ T cells showed more expanded clones than CD4+ T cells after ivuxolimab. Antigen specificity was not determined for the clonally expanded peripheral T cells. In partial responders in the 0.1-3.0 mg/kg groups, normalized peripheral clonal expansion was found to be among the lowest, especially among CD8+ T cells.

A note on this clone: The clone's antigen remains unknown. No much larger clone is present one base from it, and per-base qualities are unavailable.

To sequence the TCRbeta CDR3 region, genomic DNA was isolated from the sorted cells. The immunoSEQ Assay was used to sequence the TCRbeta CDR3 regions. TCRdb took this table from immuneACCESS and kept in-frame rearrangements with V and J called. Such tables lack part of the clones; where checked against another copy, unresolved V genes explain under half of the gap, and the rest is unexplained. The sample table shows about 76,000 clones, and under 90% are seen once. Around 7.5% of the sample is held by the ten biggest clonotypes. Patients with autoimmune disease history or receiving systemic immunosuppression were excluded from the trial. In every dose cohort, peripheral blood was drawn for TCR sequencing at baseline, cycle 4 day 1, and cycle 7 day 1. The samples were taken from a phase I, first-in-human, multicenter, open-label dose-escalation trial of ivuxolimab. Adults with locally advanced or metastatic head and neck squamous cell, hepatocellular, melanoma or renal cell carcinoma were enrolled in the trial. Before TCR sequencing, CD4+ and CD8+ T cells were separately sorted from peripheral blood.

According to the germline V gene, CDR1 reads SGHDT and CDR2 reads YYEEEE. V is shortened by 4 bases, J by 1 base, and the region joining them spans 2 bases. Measured from the cysteine to the phenylalanine, the CDR3 is 11 residues long. Only CDR3 DNA remains: 33 bases, in frame from the first base. The sequenced sample was CD4+ or CD8+ T cells sorted from blood, obtained in a trial of the OX40 agonist ivuxolimab. The TCR was taken from an adult with an advanced solid tumor such as melanoma, head and neck, liver or kidney cancer. Rearrangement joined TRBV5-6 to TRBJ2-5, with no D gene named confidently. The CDR3 region reads CASSRQETQYF. The DNA reads as follows: TGTGCCAGCAGCCGCCAAGAGACCCAGTACTTC.